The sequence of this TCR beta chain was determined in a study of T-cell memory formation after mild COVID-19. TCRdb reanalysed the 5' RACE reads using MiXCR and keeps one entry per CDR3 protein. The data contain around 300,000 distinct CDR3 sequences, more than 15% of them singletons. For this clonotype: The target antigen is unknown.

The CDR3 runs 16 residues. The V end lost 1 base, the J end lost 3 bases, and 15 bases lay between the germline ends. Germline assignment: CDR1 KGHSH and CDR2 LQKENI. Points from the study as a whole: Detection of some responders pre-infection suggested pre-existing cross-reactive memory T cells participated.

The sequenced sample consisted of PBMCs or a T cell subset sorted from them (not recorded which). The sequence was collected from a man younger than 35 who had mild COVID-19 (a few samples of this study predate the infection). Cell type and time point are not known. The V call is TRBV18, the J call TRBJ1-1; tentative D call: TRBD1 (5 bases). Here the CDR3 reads CASSPLGRTLDTEAFF. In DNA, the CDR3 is TGTGCCAGCTCACCACTGGGACGCACTCTGGACACTGAAGCTTTCTTT.